This T cell receptor (beta chain) is drawn from a study of CD8 T cells in ankylosing spondylitis. Notes on the study in general: Ankylosing spondylitis blood appeared to be characterized by a TCR beta motif of about 8 highly homologous variants. Earlier work had already found some motif variants in reactive arthritis synovial fluid and blood. Peripheral blood samples showed relatively rare disease-linked clones, and these clones were CD8+. Reportedly, significant enrichment of disease-linked clones occurred in matched ankylosing spondylitis synovial fluid.

Worth noting for this clonotype: What it binds is not known.

Library preparation for TCR beta used quantitative 5'-RACE with molecular barcodes. TCRdb recomputed calls from the 5' RACE reads with MiXCR, one row per CDR3 protein. The table lists 670,000 or so distinct CDR3 sequences, 15% to 20% of them singletons. Germline V CDR1 and CDR2: KGHSH, LQKENI. J lost 6 bases, V lost 0 bases, and 6 bases had no gene match. This CDR3 has 16 residues. J is TRBJ2-7 and V is TRBV18, with 12 bases fitting TRBD1. The specimen was blood, either unsorted or a sorted T cell fraction (not recorded which). The source is a male donor with ankylosing spondylitis. The CDR3 is CASSPPGQGASREQYF. The CDR3 DNA is TGTGCCAGCTCACCACCGGGACAGGGGGCTAGCCGCGAGCAGTACTTC.